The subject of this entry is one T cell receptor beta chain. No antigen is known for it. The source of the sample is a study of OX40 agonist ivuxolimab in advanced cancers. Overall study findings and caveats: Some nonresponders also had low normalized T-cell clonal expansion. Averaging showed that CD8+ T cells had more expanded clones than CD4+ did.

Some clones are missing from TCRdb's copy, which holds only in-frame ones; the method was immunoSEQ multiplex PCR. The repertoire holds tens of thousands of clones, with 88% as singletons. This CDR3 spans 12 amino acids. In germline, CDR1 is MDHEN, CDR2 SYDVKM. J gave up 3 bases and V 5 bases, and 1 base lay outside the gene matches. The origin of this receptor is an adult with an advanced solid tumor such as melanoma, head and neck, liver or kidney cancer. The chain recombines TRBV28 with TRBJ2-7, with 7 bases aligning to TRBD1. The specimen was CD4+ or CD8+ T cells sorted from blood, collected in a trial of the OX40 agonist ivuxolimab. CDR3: CASSRDSYEQYV. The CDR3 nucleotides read TGTGCCAGCAGTAGGGACAGCTACGAGCAGTACGTC.